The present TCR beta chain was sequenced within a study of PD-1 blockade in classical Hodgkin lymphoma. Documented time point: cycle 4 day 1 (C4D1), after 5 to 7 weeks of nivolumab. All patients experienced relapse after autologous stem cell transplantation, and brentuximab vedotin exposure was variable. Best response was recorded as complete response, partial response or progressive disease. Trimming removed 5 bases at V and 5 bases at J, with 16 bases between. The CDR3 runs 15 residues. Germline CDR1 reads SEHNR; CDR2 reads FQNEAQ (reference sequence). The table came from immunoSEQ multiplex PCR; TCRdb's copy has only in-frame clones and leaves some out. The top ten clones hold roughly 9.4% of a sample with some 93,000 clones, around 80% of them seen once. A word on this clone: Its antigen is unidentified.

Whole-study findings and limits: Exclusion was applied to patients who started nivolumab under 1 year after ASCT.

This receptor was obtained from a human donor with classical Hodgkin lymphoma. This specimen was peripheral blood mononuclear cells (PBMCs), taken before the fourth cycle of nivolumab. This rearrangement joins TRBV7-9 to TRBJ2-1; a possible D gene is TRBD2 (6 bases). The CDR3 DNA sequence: TGTGCCAGCAGCCCGCCGGGACTTAAAGACAATGAGCAGTTCTTC. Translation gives CASSPPGLKDNEQFF.